These 20 T cell receptor beta chains share one sample of origin, sequenced in a study of regulatory T cells in long-lasting Graves disease (dated by TCRdb to the early 2020s). Reading the label with the study, this specimen's time point is: persistent/refractory GD, antithyroid drugs over 5 years with positive TRAb. For both TCR sequencing and RNA sequencing, RNA was extracted from PBMCs using TRIzol. Library prep was done by multiplex PCR. TCRdb shows the sequencer as Illumina HiSeq 4000. TCR beta libraries were built with iRepertoire HTBI primers and Arm-PCR amplification of CDR3 regions. TCRdb itself trimmed the public reads at Q25 with fastp, ran MiXCR and retained productive beta chains. Rows are unified per CDR3 protein, each entry keeping the most common DNA and genes. The sample records about 290,000 distinct CDR3 sequences, around 23% of which are singletons. The ten largest make up roughly 56% of the sample.

The specimen was peripheral blood mononuclear cells (PBMCs), collected when the disease was refractory, from a patient treated with antithyroid drugs. The receptors shown here come from a female donor with Graves disease.

This clonotype was found many times. The V and J genes are TRBV28 and TRBJ1-2; D perhaps matches TRBD1 (5 bases). V was trimmed by 6 bases and J by 5 bases, leaving 13 bases between them. Germline values: CDR1 MDHEN, CDR2 SYDVKM. The CDR3 totals 13 residues. The DNA for the CDR3 is TGTGCCAGCAGAGAGACAGTTCGATATGGCTACACCTTC. Translation gives CASRETVRYGYTF.

V and J are TRBV6-2 or TRBV6-3 and TRBJ2-2; TRBD1 or TRBD2 may be the D gene (6 bases each). V dropped 3 bases and J dropped 1 base, with 12 bases sitting between them. The germline CDR1 and CDR2 sequences are MNHEY and SVGEGT. The CDR3 spans 16 residues. For the CDR3, the DNA is TGTGCCAGCAGTTATGAGGGGGACTGGAACACCGGGGAGCTGTTTTTT. Residues: CASSYEGDWNTGELFF.

This clonotype was seen a handful of times. This sequence joins TRBV7-9 and TRBJ1-1; possibly TRBD1 for D (5 bases). The V and J ends lost 5 bases and 2 bases respectively, with 18 bases between them. There are 16 residues in the CDR3. Germline V gene data show CDR1 as SEHNR and CDR2 as FQNEAQ (reference sequence). CDR3 sequence (DNA): TGTGCCAGCAGCATGGATACCGGGGCTATCAACACTGAAGCTTTCTTT. It translates to CASSMDTGAINTEAFF. Full variable domain (missing parts from reference TRBV7-9 and TRBJ1-1): DTGVSQNPRHKITKRGQNVTFRCDPISEHNRLYWYRQTLGQGPEFLTYFQNEAQLEKSRLLSDRFSAERPKGSFSTLEIQRTEQGDSAMYLCASSMDTGAINTEAFFGQGTRLTVV.

This clonotype was detected only a few times. The CDR3 DNA follows: TGCAGCGTTAGTCGGACAGGGTCCTACGAGCAGTACTTC. Translated, it gives CSVSRTGSYEQYF. The chain links TRBV29-1 to TRBJ2-7; 8 bases map to TRBD1. The CDR3 consists of 13 residues. Germline V gives CDR1 SQVTM, CDR2 ANQGSEA. The junction had 4 bases not matched to a gene; V was cut back by 5 bases and J by 1 base.

This clonotype was counted many times. J is TRBJ2-5 and V is TRBV7-2; 8 positions agree with TRBD2. CDR3 length equals 15 residues. Trimming at V came to 4 bases and at J to 2 bases, leaving 6 bases not matched to a gene. Germline-derived CDR1 and CDR2 are SGHTA and FQGNSA. For the CDR3, the DNA is TGTGCCAGCAGCTCTACTAGCGGAGTTCAAGAGACCCAGTACTTC. It is translated as CASSSTSGVQETQYF.

This clonotype was counted at least ten times. The chain recombines TRBV27 with TRBJ2-7; no firm D call. V dropped 5 bases and J dropped 0 bases, with 11 bases sitting between them. Per germline, CDR1 MNHEY and CDR2 SMNVEV (reference sequence). There are 14 residues in the CDR3. CDR3 in DNA: TGTGCCAGCAGTCCCATGACACTCTCCTACGAGCAGTACTTC. This encodes CASSPMTLSYEQYF.

This clonotype has ten or more counts. The chain is built from TRBV3-1 and TRBJ2-7; a possible D gene is TRBD2 (6 bases). Per germline, CDR1 LGHDT and CDR2 YNNKEL (reference sequence). Trimming removed 3 bases from V and 0 bases from J, with 9 bases in between. The CDR3 is 14 amino acids. DNA of the CDR3: TGTGCCAGCAGCCAGGCCGGGGGCTCCTACGAGCAGTACTTC. Amino acids: CASSQAGGSYEQYF.

This clonotype appeared many times. V gene TRBV9 combines with J gene TRBJ2-6; D is unclear. The CDR3 contains 14 residues. The V gene's germline CDR1 is SGDLS and CDR2 YYNGEE. Trimming pared 4 bases from V and 1 base from J, leaving 6 bases between. CDR3 coding DNA: TGTGCCAGCAGCCCCCGTTCTGGGGCCAACGTCCTGACTTTC. Protein sequence: CASSPRSGANVLTF.

The chain links TRBV27 to TRBJ2-7; the D gene is possibly TRBD2 (6 bases). V gave up 8 bases and J gave up 0 bases, with 20 bases separating them. This CDR3 has 16 residues. CDR1 is MNHEY and CDR2 is SMNVEV in the germline V gene (reference sequence). CDR3: CASRGVRTRASYEQYF. CDR3 in DNA: TGTGCCAGCCGCGGGGTTCGGACGCGGGCCTCCTACGAGCAGTACTTC.

The J gene is TRBJ2-7, the V gene TRBV7-9; no clear D. Germline values: CDR1 SEHNR, CDR2 FQNEAQ (reference sequence). The CDR3 is made up of 14 amino acids. V gave up 6 bases and J gave up 4 bases, with 16 bases separating them. CDR3 DNA sequence: TGTGCCAGCAGTGGCGGCACGTTCCCATACGAGCAGTACTTC. Amino acids: CASSGGTFPYEQYF.

This clonotype was found many times. The V gene is TRBV7-8, the J gene TRBJ2-5; no clear D gene. The ends were cut back, 1 base at V and 3 bases at J, with 24 bases in the middle. Germline loops: CDR1 SGHVS, CDR2 FQNEAQ. The length of the CDR3 is 19 residues. CDR3 amino acids: CASSLVRGVGIRGKETQYF. CDR3 DNA sequence: TGTGCCAGCAGCTTAGTGCGAGGTGTGGGCATACGTGGGAAAGAGACCCAGTACTTC.

This clonotype has only a few counts. V gene TRBV7-9 combines with J gene TRBJ1-1; D uncertain. CDR1 is SEHNR and CDR2 is FQNEAQ in the germline V gene (reference sequence). The germline V and J ends were trimmed by 6 bases and 0 bases, with 11 bases remaining between them. This CDR3 has 14 residues. This CDR3 reads CASRRVQLNTEAFF. The CDR3 nucleotides are TGTGCCAGCAGGCGCGTTCAACTGAACACTGAAGCTTTCTTT.

This clonotype was recorded at least ten times. This chain connects TRBV20-1 to TRBJ2-5; D perhaps matches TRBD2 (6 bases). The V and J ends lost 3 bases and 0 bases respectively, with 8 bases between them. In germline, CDR1 is DFQATT, CDR2 SNEGSKA (reference sequence). This CDR3 has 13 residues. In nucleotides, the CDR3 is TGCAGTGCTAGTCGGGGGAACCAAGAGACCCAGTACTTC. This translates into CSASRGNQETQYF.

This clonotype appeared a few times. The J gene is TRBJ1-1, the V gene TRBV20-1; the D is unclear. The germline V and J ends were trimmed by 6 bases and 3 bases, with 11 bases remaining between them. This CDR3 region has 12 residues. CDR1 and CDR2 from the germline V gene are DFQATT and SNEGSKA (reference sequence). The CDR3 reads CSATGPDTEAFF. CDR3 nucleotide sequence: TGCAGTGCAACCGGGCCCGACACTGAAGCTTTCTTT.

In this sample, this clonotype turned up many times. The V call is TRBV28, the J call TRBJ1-5; 8 bases map to TRBD1. J was trimmed by 4 bases and V by 7 bases; bases with no gene match: 12. Germline CDR1 is MDHEN and CDR2 is SYDVKM. The CDR3 length is 16 residues. The CDR3 region has the DNA TGTGCCAGCAACCCCTTTTCGACAGGGGTTAATCAGCCCCAGCATTTT. It codes for CASNPFSTGVNQPQHF.

V gene TRBV6-4 combines with J gene TRBJ1-2; D is ambiguous. This CDR3 is built from 15 residues. V was shortened by 7 bases and J by 3 bases, with 18 bases between the two germline ends. Germline loops: CDR1 MRHNA, CDR2 SNTAGT. DNA for the CDR3: TGTGCCAGCATGCTTTCAGCCAGATTCCACTATGGCTACACCTTC. Its protein is CASMLSARFHYGYTF.

Comment on this clonotype: One end of the junction is discordant with germline, which a read error may explain. The V gene is TRBV28, the J gene TRBJ2-7, with 9 positions matching TRBD2. From germline, CDR1 is MDHEN and CDR2 SYDVKM. This CDR3 is built from 12 residues. CDR3: CASSRASGTLHF. In DNA form, the CDR3 reads TGTGCCAGCAGTAGGGCTAGCGGGACCTTGCACTTC.

Remarks on this clonotype: A single base separates this from a much larger clone, so it may be a read error. This sequence joins TRBV6-9 and TRBJ1-5; TRBD1 might be the D (5 bases). Per the germline V gene, CDR1 is MNHGY and CDR2 is SVAAGI. CDR3 size: 14 residues. The germline V and J ends were trimmed by 4 bases and 7 bases, with 14 bases remaining between them. As DNA, the CDR3 is TGTGCCAGCAGTTCCAGCCGGGACTTGCAGCCCCAGCATTTT. Encoded protein: CASSSSRDLQPQHF.

The chain employs TRBV6-1 and TRBJ2-7; unclear D gene. Trimming took 8 bases from V and 1 from J, leaving 12 bases between them. Germline values: CDR1 MNHNS, CDR2 SASEGT. The length of the CDR3 is 13 residues. The chain's CDR3 is CASSQSNSYEQYF. In DNA form, the CDR3 reads TGTGCCAGCTCACAGAGCAATTCCTACGAGCAGTACTTC.

Notes on this clonotype: This may be a read error, as it is one base from a much larger clone. The chain combines TRBV28 with TRBJ2-5, with D possibly matching TRBD2 (6 bases). Germline lookup yields CDR1 MDHEN and CDR2 SYDVKM. This CDR3 is built from 16 residues. The CDR3 loop is CANSPWGLAVQETQYF. The CDR3 DNA follows: TGTGCCAACAGTCCCTGGGGACTGGCTGTCCAAGAGACCCAGTACTTC.